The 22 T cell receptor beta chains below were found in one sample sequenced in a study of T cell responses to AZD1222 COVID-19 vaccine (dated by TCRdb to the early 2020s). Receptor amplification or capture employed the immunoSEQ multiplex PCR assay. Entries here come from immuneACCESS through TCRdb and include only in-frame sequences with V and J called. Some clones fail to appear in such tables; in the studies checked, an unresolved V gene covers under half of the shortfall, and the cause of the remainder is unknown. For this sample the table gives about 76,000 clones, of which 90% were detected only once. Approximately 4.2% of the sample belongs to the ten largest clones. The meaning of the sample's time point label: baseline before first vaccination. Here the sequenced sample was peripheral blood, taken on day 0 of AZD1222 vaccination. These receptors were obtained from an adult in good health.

CDR3 DNA sequence: TGTGCCAGCAGGTTACGCTTTAGTGGGAGCTCCTATAATTCACCCCTCCACTTT. As protein: CASRLRFSGSSYNSPLHF. The chain links TRBV27 to TRBJ1-6, with no clear D. Trimming stripped 6 bases from V and 0 bases from J, with 18 bases between. From germline, CDR1 is MNHEY and CDR2 SMNVEV (reference sequence). CDR3 length: 18 residues.

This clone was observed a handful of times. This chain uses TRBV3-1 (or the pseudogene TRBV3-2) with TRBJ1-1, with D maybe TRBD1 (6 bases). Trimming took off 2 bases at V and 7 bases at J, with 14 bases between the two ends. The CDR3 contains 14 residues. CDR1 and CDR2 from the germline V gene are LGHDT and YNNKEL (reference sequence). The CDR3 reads CASSQRGQPREAFF. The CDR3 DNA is TGTGCCAGCAGCCAACGGGGGCAGCCGCGTGAAGCTTTCTTT.

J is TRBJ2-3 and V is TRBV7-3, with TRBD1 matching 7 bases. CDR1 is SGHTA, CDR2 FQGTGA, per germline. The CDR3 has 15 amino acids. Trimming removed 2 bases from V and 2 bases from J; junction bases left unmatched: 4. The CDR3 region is CASSLATGFTDTQYF. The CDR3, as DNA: TGTGCCAGCAGCTTAGCGACAGGGTTCACAGATACGCAGTATTTT.

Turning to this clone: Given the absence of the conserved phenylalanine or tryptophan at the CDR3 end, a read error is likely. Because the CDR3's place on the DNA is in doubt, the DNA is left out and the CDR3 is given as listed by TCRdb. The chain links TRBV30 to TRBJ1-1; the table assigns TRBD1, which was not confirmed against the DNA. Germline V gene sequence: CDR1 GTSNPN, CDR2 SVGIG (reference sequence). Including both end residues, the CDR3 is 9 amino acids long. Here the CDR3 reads CAWSVQGWA.

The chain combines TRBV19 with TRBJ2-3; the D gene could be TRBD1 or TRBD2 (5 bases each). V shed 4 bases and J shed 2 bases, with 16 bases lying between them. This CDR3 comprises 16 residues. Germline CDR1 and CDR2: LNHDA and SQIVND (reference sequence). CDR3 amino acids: CASSTTGTLFTDTQYF. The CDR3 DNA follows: TGTGCCAGTAGTACCACCGGGACCCTCTTCACAGATACGCAGTATTTT. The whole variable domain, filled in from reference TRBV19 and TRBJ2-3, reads DGGITQSPKYLFRKEGQNVTLSCEQNLNHDAMYWYRQDPGQGLRLIYYSQIVNDFQKGDIAEGYSVSREKKESFPLTVTSAQKNPTAFYLCASSTTGTLFTDTQYFGPGTRLTVL.

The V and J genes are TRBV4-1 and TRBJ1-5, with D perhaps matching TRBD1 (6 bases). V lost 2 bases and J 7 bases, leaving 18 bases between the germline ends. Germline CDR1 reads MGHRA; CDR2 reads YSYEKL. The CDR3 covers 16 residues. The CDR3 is CASSQPRRGSGQPQHF. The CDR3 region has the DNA TGCGCCAGCAGCCAACCTCGCAGGGGCTCAGGGCAGCCCCAGCATTTT.

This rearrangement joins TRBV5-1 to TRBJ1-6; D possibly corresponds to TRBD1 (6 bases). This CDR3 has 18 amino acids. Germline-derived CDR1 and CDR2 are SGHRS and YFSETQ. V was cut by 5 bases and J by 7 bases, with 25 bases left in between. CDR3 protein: CASRDSSGRRRLNSPLHF. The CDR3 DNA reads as TGCGCCAGCAGGGACAGCTCAGGACGGAGGAGACTAAATTCACCCCTCCACTTT. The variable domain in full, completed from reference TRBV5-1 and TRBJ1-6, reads KAGVTQTPRYLIKTRGQQVTLSCSPISGHRSVSWYQQTPGQGLQFLFEYFSETQRNKGNFPGRFSGRQFSNSRSEMNVSTLELGDSALYLCASRDSSGRRRLNSPLHFGNGTRLTVT.

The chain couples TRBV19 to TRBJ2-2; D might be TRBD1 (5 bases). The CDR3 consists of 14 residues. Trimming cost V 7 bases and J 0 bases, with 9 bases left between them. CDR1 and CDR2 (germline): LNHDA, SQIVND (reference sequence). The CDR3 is CASKLGANTGELFF. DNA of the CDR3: TGTGCCAGTAAATTAGGGGCGAACACCGGGGAGCTGTTTTTT.

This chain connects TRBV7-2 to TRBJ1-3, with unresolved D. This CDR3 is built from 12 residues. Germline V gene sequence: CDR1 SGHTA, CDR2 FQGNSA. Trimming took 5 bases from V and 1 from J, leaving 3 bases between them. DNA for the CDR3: TGTGCCAGCAGCGCGTCTGGAAACACCATATATTTT. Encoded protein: CASSASGNTIYF.

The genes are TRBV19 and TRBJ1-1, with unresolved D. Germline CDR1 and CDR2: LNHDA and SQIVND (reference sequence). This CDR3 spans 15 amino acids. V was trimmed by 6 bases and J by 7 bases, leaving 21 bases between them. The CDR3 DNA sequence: TGTGCCAGTAGGCCCAACTCCGGGGTAGACGGTGAAGCTTTCTTT. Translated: CASRPNSGVDGEAFF.

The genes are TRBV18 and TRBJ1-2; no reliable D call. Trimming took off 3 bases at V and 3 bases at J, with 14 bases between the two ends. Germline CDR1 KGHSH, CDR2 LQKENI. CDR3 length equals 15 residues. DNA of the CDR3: TGTGCCAGCTCACCTCCGCGGGGTCAGGACTATGGCTACACCTTC. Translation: CASSPPRGQDYGYTF.

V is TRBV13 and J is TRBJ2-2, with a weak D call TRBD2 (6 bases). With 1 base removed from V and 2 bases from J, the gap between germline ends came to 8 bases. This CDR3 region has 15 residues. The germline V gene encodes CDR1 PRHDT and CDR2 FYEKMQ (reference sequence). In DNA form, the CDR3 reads TGTGCCAGCAGCTTAGCGGGACTTAACACCGGGGAGCTGTTTTTT. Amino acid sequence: CASSLAGLNTGELFF.

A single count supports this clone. The CDR3 reads CASRNEDAELFF. CDR3 bases: TGTGCCAGCAGGAACGAAGACGCCGAACTGTTTTTT. This chain connects TRBV12-3 or TRBV12-4 to TRBJ1-4; D uncertain. Trimming cost V 6 bases and J 12 bases, with 14 bases left between them. This CDR3 region has 12 residues.

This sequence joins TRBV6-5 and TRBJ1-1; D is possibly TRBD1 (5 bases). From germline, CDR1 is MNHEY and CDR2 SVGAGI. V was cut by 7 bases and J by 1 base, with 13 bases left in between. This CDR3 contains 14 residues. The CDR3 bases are TGTGCCAGCACCCTACAGGACGCGAACACTGAAGCTTTCTTT. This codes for CASTLQDANTEAFF.

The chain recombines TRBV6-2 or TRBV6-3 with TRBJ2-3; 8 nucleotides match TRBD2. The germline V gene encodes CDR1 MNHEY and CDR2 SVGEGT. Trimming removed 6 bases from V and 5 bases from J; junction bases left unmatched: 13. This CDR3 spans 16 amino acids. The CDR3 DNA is TGTGCCAGCAGGCCTACCCTCGGGGGGGGAGTAGATACGCAGTATTTT. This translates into CASRPTLGGGVDTQYF.

The CDR3 is CASSQDTGAAGEKLFF. DNA for the CDR3: TGTGCCAGCAGCCAAGATACCGGGGCGGCAGGAGAAAAACTGTTTTTT. The J gene is TRBJ1-4, the V gene TRBV14; perhaps TRBD1 as D (5 bases). Germline V gene lookup returns CDR1 SGHDN and CDR2 FVKESK. V lost 0 bases and J 8 bases, leaving 16 bases between the germline ends. The CDR3 contains 16 residues. Filled out from reference TRBV14 and TRBJ1-4, the complete variable domain reads EAGVTQFPSHSVIEKGQTVTLRCDPISGHDNLYWYRRVMGKEIKFLLHFVKESKQDESGMPNNRFLAERTGGTYSTLKVQPAELEDSGVYFCASSQDTGAAGEKLFFGSGTQLSVL.

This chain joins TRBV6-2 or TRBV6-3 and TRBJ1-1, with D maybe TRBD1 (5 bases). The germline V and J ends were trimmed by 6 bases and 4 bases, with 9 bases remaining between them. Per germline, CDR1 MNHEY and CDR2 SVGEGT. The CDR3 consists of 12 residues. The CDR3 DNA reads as TGTGCCAGCAGCCCCAGGGTCACTGAAGCTTTCTTT. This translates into CASSPRVTEAFF.

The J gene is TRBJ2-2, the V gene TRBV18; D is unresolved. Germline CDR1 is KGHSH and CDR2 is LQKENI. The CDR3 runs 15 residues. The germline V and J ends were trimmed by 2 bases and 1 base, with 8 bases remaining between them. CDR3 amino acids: CASSPLRENTGELFF. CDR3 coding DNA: TGTGCCAGCTCACCATTGCGCGAGAACACCGGGGAGCTGTTTTTT.

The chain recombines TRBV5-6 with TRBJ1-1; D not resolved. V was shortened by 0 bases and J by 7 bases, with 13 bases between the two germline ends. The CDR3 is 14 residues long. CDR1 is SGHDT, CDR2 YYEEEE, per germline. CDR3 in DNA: TGTGCCAGCAGCTTGGTTGGTCCCTCTCTTGAAGCTTTCTTT. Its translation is CASSLVGPSLEAFF.

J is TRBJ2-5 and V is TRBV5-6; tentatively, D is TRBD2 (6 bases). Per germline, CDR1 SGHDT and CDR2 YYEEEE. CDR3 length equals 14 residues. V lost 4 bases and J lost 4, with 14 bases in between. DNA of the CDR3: TGTGCCAGCAGCCCCCCCGGGACTCGAGAGACCCAGTACTTC. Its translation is CASSPPGTRETQYF.

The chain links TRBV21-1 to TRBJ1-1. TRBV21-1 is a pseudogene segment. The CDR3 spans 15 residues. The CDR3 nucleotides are TGTGCCAGTTTTCAACGGGGGGGTAAGGAGCCTGAAGCTTTCTTT. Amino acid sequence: CASFQRGGKEPEAFF.

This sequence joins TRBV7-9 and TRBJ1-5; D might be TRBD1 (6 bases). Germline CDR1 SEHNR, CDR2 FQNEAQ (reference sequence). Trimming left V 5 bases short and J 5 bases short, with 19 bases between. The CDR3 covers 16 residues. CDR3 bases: TGTGCCAGCAGCCAGAAGACAGGCGGAGGGGATCAGCCCCAGCATTTT. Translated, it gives CASSQKTGGGDQPQHF.